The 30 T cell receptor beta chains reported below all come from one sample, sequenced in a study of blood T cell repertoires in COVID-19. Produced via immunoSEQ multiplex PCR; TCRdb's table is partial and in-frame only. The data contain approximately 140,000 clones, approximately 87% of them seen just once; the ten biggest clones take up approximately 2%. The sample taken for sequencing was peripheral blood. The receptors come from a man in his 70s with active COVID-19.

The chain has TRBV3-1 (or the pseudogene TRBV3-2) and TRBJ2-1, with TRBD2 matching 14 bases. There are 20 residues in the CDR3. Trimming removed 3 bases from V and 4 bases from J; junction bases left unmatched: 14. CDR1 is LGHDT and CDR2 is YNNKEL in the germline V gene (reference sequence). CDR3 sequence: CASSHSWTSGRPGIYNEQFF. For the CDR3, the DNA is TGTGCCAGCAGCCATTCCTGGACTAGCGGGAGGCCCGGTATATACAATGAGCAGTTCTTC.

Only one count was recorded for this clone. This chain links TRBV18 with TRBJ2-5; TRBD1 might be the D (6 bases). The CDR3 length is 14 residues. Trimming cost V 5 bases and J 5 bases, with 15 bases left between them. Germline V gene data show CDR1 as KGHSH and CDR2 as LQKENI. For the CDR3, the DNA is TGTGCCAGCTCAAGAGGACAGACCGGTGAGACCCAGTACTTC. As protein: CASSRGQTGETQYF.

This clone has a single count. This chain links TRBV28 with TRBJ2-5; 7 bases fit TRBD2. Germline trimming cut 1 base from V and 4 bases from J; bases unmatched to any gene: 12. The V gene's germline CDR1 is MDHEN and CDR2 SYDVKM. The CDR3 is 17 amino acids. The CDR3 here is CASSLLRWEGDGETQYF. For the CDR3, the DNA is TGTGCCAGCAGTTTATTAAGGTGGGAGGGAGACGGAGAGACCCAGTACTTC. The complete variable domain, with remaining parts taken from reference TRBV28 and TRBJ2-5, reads DVKVTQSSRYLVKRTGEKVFLECVQDMDHENMFWYRQDPGLGLRLIYFSYDVKMKEKGDIPEGYSVSREKKERFSLILESASTNQTSMYLCASSLLRWEGDGETQYFGPGTRLLVL.

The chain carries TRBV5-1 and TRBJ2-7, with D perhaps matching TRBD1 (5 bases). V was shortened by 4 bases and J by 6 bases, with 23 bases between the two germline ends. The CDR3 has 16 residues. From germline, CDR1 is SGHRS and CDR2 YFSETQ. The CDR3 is CASSRELLTEFGEQYF. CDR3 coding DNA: TGCGCCAGCAGCCGTGAGCTACTGACAGAGTTTGGCGAGCAGTACTTC.

CDR3 DNA: TGTGCCAGTAGTACAGAGCGGCCCTACAATGAGCAGTTCTTC. Protein sequence: CASSTERPYNEQFF. V is TRBV19 and J is TRBJ2-1; maybe TRBD2 (5 bases). The CDR3 loop spans 14 amino acids. Looked up from germline, CDR1 is LNHDA and CDR2 is SQIVND (reference sequence). V was trimmed by 4 bases and J by 2 bases, leaving 9 bases between them.

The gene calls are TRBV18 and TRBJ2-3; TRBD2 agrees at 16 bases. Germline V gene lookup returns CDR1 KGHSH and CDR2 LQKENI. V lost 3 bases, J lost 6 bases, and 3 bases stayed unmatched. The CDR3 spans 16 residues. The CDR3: CASSPAGLAGGDTQYF. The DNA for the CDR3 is TGTGCCAGCTCACCCGCGGGACTAGCGGGGGGGGATACGCAGTATTTT.

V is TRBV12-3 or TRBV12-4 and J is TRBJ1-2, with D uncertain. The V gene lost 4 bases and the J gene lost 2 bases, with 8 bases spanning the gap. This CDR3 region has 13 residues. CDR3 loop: CASSYERNYGYTF. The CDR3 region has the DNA TGTGCCAGCAGTTACGAGAGGAACTATGGCTACACCTTC.

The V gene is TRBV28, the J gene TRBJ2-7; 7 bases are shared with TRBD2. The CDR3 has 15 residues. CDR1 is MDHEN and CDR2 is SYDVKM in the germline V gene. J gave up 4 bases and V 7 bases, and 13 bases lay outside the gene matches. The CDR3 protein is CASTILAGEGYEQYF. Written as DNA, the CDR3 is TGTGCCAGCACCATTTTGGCGGGAGAGGGGTACGAGCAGTACTTC.

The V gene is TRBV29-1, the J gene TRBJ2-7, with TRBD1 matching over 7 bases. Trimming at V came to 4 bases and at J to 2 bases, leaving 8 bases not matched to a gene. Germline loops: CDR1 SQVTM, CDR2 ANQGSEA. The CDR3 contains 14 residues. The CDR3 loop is CSVGWAGGAYEQYF. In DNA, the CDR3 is TGCAGCGTTGGGTGGGCAGGGGGAGCCTACGAGCAGTACTTC.

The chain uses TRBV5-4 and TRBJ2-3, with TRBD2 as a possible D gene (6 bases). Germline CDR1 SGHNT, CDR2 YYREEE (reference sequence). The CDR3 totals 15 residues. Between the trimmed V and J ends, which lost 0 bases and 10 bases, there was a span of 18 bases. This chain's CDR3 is CASSLDGGPKGAQYF. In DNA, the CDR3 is TGTGCCAGCAGCTTGGACGGGGGACCGAAGGGTGCGCAGTATTTT.

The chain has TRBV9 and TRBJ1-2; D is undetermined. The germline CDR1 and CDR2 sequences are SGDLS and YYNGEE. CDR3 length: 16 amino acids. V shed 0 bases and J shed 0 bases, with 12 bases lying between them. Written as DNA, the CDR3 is TGTGCCAGCAGCGTAGTGGGTTACGGAGCTAACTATGGCTACACCTTC. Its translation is CASSVVGYGANYGYTF.

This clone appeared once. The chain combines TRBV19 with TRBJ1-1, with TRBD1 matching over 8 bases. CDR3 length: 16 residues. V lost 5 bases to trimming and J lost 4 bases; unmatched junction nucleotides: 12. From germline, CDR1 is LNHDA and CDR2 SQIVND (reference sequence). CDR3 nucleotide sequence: TGTGCCAGTAGTCTGGGTCAGGGGGCGCGGGGCACTGAAGCTTTCTTT. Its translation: CASSLGQGARGTEAFF.

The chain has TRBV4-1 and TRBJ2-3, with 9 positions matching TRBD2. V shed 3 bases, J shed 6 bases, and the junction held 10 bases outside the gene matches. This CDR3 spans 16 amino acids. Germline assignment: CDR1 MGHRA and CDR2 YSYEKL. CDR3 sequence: CASSQATSGLGDTQYF. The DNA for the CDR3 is TGCGCCAGCAGCCAGGCTACTAGCGGGCTAGGGGATACGCAGTATTTT.

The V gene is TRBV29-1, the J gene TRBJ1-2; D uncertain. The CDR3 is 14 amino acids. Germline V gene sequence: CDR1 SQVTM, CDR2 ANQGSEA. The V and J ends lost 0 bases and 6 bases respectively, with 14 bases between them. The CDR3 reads CSVEDRTESHGYTF. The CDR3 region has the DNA TGCAGCGTTGAAGATCGAACAGAGTCTCATGGCTACACCTTC.

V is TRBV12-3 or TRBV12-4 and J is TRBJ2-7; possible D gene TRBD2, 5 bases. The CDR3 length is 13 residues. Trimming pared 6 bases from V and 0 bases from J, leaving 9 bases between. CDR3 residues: CASSPTSSYEQYF. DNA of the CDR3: TGTGCCAGCAGCCCTACTAGCTCCTACGAGCAGTACTTC.

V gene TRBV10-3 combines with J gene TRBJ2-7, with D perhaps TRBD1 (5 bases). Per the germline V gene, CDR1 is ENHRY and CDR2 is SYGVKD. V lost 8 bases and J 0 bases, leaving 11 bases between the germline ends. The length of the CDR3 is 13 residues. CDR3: CAIGAGTSYEQYF. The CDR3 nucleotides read TGTGCCATCGGGGCAGGCACCTCCTACGAGCAGTACTTC.

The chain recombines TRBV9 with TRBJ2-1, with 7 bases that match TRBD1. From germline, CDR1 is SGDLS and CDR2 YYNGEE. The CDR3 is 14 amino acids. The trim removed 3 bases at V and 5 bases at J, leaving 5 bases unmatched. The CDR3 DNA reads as TGTGCCAGCAGCGAGGGGACAGCAGACAATGAGCAGTTCTTC. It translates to CASSEGTADNEQFF.

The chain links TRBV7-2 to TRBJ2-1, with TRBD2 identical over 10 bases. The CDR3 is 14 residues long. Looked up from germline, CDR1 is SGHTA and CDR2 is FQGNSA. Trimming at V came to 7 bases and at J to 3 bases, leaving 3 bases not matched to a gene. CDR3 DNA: TGTGCCAGCAAAGGACTAGCGGTCTACAATGAGCAGTTCTTC. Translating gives CASKGLAVYNEQFF.

In nucleotides, the CDR3 is TGTGCCAGCAGACCGGGACTAGTGGCCGAGCATGAGTTCTTC. Residues: CASRPGLVAEHEFF. The rearrangement links TRBV2 to TRBJ2-1; 8 bases are a match to TRBD2. The CDR3 totals 14 residues. The germline V gene has CDR1 SNHLY and CDR2 FYNNEI. V shed 6 bases, J shed 14 bases, and the junction held 15 bases outside the gene matches.

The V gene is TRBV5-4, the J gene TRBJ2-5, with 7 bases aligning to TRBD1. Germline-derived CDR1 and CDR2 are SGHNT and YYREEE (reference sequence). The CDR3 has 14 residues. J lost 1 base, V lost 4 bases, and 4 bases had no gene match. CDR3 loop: CASSPGTAQETQYF. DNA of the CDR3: TGTGCCAGCAGCCCGGGGACAGCCCAAGAGACCCAGTACTTC.

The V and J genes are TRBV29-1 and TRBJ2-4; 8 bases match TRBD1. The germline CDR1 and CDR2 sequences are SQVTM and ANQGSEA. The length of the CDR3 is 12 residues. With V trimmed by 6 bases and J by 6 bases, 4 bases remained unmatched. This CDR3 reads CSVDGQGNIQYF. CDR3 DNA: TGCAGCGTCGACGGACAGGGAAACATTCAGTACTTC.

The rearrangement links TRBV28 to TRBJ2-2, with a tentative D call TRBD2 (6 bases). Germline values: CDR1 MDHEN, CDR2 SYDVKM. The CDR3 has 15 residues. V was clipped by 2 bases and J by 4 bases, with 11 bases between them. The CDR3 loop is CASSLAGLSTGELFF. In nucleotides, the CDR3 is TGTGCCAGCAGTTTAGCGGGACTGAGCACCGGGGAGCTGTTTTTT.

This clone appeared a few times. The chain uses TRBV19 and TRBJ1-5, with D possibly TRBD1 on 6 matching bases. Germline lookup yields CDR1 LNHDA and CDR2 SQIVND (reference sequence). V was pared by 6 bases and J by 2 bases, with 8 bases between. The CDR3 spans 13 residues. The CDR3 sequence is CASSGQRNQPQHF. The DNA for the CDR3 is TGTGCCAGTAGCGGACAGCGCAATCAGCCCCAGCATTTT.

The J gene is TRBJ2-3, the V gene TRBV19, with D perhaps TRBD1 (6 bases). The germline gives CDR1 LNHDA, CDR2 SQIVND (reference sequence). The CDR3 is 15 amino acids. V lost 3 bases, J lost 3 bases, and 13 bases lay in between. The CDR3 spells CASSIPGAGTDTQYF. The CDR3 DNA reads TGTGCCAGTAGTATCCCAGGGGCAGGTACAGATACGCAGTATTTT.

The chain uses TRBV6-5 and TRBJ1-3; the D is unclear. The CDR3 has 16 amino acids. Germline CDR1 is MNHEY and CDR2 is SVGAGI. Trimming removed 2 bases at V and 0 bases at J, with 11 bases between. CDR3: CASSYDGRNSGNTIYF. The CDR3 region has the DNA TGTGCCAGCAGTTACGATGGCCGAAACTCTGGAAACACCATATATTTT.

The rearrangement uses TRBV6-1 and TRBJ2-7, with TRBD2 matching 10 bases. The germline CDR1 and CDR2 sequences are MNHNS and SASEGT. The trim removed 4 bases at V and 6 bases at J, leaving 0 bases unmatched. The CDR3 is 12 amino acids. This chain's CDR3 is CASSVAGGEQYF. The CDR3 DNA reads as TGTGCCAGCAGTGTAGCGGGGGGCGAGCAGTACTTC.

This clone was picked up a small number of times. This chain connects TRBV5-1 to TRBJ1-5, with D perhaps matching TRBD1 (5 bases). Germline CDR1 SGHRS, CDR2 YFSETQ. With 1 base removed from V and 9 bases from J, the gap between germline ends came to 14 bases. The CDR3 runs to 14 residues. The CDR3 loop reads CASSLSGAQGPQHF. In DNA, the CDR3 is TGCGCCAGCAGCTTGAGTGGGGCCCAAGGGCCCCAGCATTTT.

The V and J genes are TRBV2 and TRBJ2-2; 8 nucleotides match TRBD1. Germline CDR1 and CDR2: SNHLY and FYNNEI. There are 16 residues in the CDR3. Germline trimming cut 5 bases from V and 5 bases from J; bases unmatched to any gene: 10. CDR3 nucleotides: TGTGCCAGCAGTACCACTGGACAGGGTCGTACCGGGGAGCTGTTTTTT. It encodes CASSTTGQGRTGELFF.

The CDR3 is CASSLPGGNSPLHF. In DNA, the CDR3 is TGTGCCAGCAGTCTCCCAGGGGGAAATTCACCCCTCCACTTT. The chain couples TRBV6-5 to TRBJ1-6; 7 bases map to TRBD1. Germline V gene data show CDR1 as MNHEY and CDR2 as SVGAGI. The CDR3 is 14 amino acids. V was pared by 5 bases and J by 7 bases, with 5 bases of the junction left unmatched.

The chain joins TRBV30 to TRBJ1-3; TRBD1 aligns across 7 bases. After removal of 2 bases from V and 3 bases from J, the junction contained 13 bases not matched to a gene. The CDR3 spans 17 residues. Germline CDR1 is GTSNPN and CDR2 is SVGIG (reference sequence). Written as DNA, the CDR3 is TGTGCCTGGAGTAAAGAGGCAGGGGGAGGTTATGGAAACACCATATATTTT. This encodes CAWSKEAGGGYGNTIYF. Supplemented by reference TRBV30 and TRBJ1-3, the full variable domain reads SQTIHQWPATLVQPVGSPLSLECTVEGTSNPNLYWYRQAAGRGLQLLFYSVGIGQISSEVPQNLSASRPQDRQFILSSKKLLLSDSGFYLCAWSKEAGGGYGNTIYFGEGSWLTVV.